The 5 T cell receptor beta chains given below trace back to one sample, sequenced in a study of beta chain features in type 1 diabetes. These receptors lack a known antigen. Study-wide results and caveats: People with Type 1 diabetes carried modestly yet significantly shorter TCRB CDR3s in all four CD4+ subsets.

Sequencing targeted expressed TCRB transcripts, as all isolated RNA had been reverse transcribed. Clones were sequenced by immunoSEQ multiplex PCR, and TCRdb holds only the in-frame ones, with some missing. The sample shows about 99,000 clones, under 30% of them seen only once. Material: central memory CD4+ T cells from blood. Receptors were obtained from a woman aged 18-30 years with type 1 diabetes.

This clone was found a few times. The gene calls are TRBV29-1 and TRBJ2-3; D is perhaps TRBD1 (5 bases). Per germline, CDR1 SQVTM and CDR2 ANQGSEA. The CDR3 runs 14 residues. V shed 3 bases and J shed 9 bases, with 19 bases lying between them. The CDR3 DNA sequence: TGCAGCGTTGAGCCCGTTGCAGGGTGGTCGACGCAGTATTTT. Its protein product is CSVEPVAGWSTQYF.

This clone occurred once. This chain links TRBV18 with TRBJ1-3; D remains unclear. V lost 0 bases and J 5 bases, leaving 8 bases between the germline ends. The CDR3 totals 14 residues. The germline V gene encodes CDR1 KGHSH and CDR2 LQKENI. The CDR3 loop reads CASSPPYIRNTIYF. CDR3 coding DNA: TGTGCCAGCTCACCACCGTATATCCGAAACACCATATATTTT.

This sequence joins TRBV6-5 and TRBJ2-3; D call uncertain. The V end lost 4 bases, the J end lost 4 bases, and 15 bases lay between the germline ends. The length of the CDR3 is 15 residues. The germline V gene encodes CDR1 MNHEY and CDR2 SVGAGI. CDR3 amino acids: CASSSPRLYSDTQYF. CDR3 DNA: TGTGCCAGCAGTTCGCCCAGGCTGTACTCAGATACGCAGTATTTT.

This clone was observed a few times. The chain combines TRBV28 with TRBJ1-2; D call uncertain. Germline V gives CDR1 MDHEN, CDR2 SYDVKM. Trimming stripped 2 bases from V and 0 bases from J, with 10 bases between. This CDR3 is built from 15 residues. The DNA of the CDR3 is TGTGCCAGCAGTTTAGAGGGAACAGCTAACTATGGCTACACCTTC. Amino acids: CASSLEGTANYGYTF.

This clone was observed a handful of times. This rearrangement joins TRBV2 to TRBJ2-7; tentative D call: TRBD2 (6 bases). CDR1 SNHLY and CDR2 FYNNEI come from the germline V gene. Trimming left V 5 bases short and J 7 bases short, with 15 bases between. The CDR3 is made up of 13 amino acids. CDR3 region: CASSLGGGGEQYV. The CDR3 nucleotides read TGTGCCAGCAGTTTGGGCGGTGGGGGGGAGCAGTACGTC.